Here is one T cell receptor beta chain with its context. As originally analysed: Nucleated cell number was recorded as an estimate derived from reference gene primer amplification. TCRdb's copy holds only in-frame clones and misses some; the assay was immunoSEQ multiplex PCR. The DNA was the basis for D and trimming; V, J and clone size are from that table. Of more than 85,000 clones listed, approximately 90% were seen once; the top ten hold approximately 1.1%. This sample stems from a study of blood T cell repertoires in COVID-19. Study in general: Acute-phase and convalescent COVID-19 samples originated in the United States, Italy and Spain.

This CDR3 is built from 15 residues. V was pared by 6 bases and J by 3 bases, with 8 bases of the junction left unmatched. Germline-derived CDR1 and CDR2 are KGHDR and SFDVKD. The TCR comes from a human donor in a cohort sampled during active COVID-19. The chain recombines TRBV24-1 with TRBJ2-5; 8 bases line up with TRBD1. The sequenced material came from peripheral blood. The chain's CDR3 is CATSRTGGIKETQYF. CDR3 nucleotides: TGTGCCACCAGTCGAACAGGGGGGATTAAAGAGACCCAGTACTTC.